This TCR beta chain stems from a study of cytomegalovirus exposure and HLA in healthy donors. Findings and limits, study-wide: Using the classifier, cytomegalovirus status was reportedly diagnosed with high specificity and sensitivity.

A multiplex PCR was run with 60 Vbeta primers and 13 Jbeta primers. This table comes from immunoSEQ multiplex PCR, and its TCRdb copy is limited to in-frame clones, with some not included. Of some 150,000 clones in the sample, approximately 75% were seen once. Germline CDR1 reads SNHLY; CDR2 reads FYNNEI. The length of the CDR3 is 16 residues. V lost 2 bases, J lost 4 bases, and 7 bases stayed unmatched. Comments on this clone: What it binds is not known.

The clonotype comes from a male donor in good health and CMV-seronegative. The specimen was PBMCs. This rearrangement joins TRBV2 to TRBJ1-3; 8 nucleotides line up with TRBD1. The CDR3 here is CASSERAGGRGNTIYF. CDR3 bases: TGTGCCAGCAGTGAAAGGGCAGGGGGCAGAGGAAACACCATATATTTT. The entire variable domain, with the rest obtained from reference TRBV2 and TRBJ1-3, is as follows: EPEVTQTPSHQVTQMGQEVILRCVPISNHLYFYWYRQILGQKVEFLVSFYNNEISEKSEIFDDQFSVERPDGSNFTLKIRSTKLEDSAMYFCASSERAGGRGNTIYFGEGSWLTVV.